These 24 T cell receptor beta chains were all obtained from the same sample, sequenced in a study of Ad26.COV2.S vaccination and SARS-CoV-2 variants. TCRdb keeps only in-frame clones here, not all; method: immunoSEQ multiplex PCR. The repertoire includes about 400,000 clones, around nine tenths of them detected once, and approximately 1.9% sits in the top ten. Noted treatment: about 20 received Ad26.COV2.S at low or high dose, single or two shots; roughly five received placebo; per-sample allocation not given. Day 63 after the first injection of vaccine or placebo was the sampling time. The sequences come from peripheral blood, collected in a trial of Ad26.COV2.S vaccine versus placebo. The receptors come from a person between 18 and 65 years old who received the Ad26.COV2.S COVID-19 vaccine or a placebo.

This clone was observed a single time. V and J are TRBV27 and TRBJ2-1; D unresolved. The CDR3 is made up of 14 amino acids. Looked up from germline, CDR1 is MNHEY and CDR2 is SMNVEV (reference sequence). The V and J ends lost 3 bases and 2 bases respectively, with 8 bases between them. In DNA, the CDR3 is TGTGCCAGCAGTTTTAAAGGGACCTACAATGAGCAGTTCTTC. It translates to CASSFKGTYNEQFF.

This chain uses TRBV5-6 with TRBJ2-7; 9 positions agree with TRBD2. Germline CDR1 reads SGHDT; CDR2 reads YYEEEE. Losses at the gene ends were 0 bases for V and 7 bases for J; bases not matched to a gene: 14. The CDR3 extends over 17 amino acids. The CDR3: CASSLEAVAGASGEQYF. The CDR3 nucleotides read TGTGCCAGCAGCTTGGAGGCGGTAGCGGGAGCTTCTGGGGAGCAGTACTTC.

This chain connects TRBV29-1 to TRBJ1-2, with D maybe TRBD1 (5 bases). With 8 bases removed from V and 6 bases from J, the gap between germline ends came to 13 bases. There are 11 residues in the CDR3. Germline V gene data show CDR1 as SQVTM and CDR2 as ANQGSEA. The CDR3 sequence is CSFSVGDGYTF. The CDR3 DNA follows: TGCAGCTTCAGTGTGGGGGATGGCTACACCTTC.

This rearrangement joins TRBV7-2 to TRBJ2-7; a weak D match, TRBD1 (7 bases). The germline V and J ends were trimmed by 10 bases and 0 bases, with 19 bases remaining between them. CDR3 length equals 15 residues. The germline gives CDR1 SGHTA, CDR2 FQGNSA. Written as DNA, the CDR3 is TGTGCCACTATGCTACAGGGGAGGCCCTCCTACGAGCAGTACTTC. Translated: CATMLQGRPSYEQYF.

The chain uses TRBV19 and TRBJ2-2; 7 bases are shared with TRBD2. V lost 4 bases to trimming and J lost 5 bases; unmatched junction nucleotides: 4. Germline V lookup: CDR1 LNHDA, CDR2 SQIVND (reference sequence). This CDR3 contains 14 residues. The CDR3 is CASSSGSRTGELFF. Here the CDR3 DNA reads TGTGCCAGTAGTAGCGGGAGTAGGACCGGGGAGCTGTTTTTT.

The chain links TRBV6-5 to TRBJ1-2; 7 positions match TRBD1. CDR3 length: 14 amino acids. Germline assignment: CDR1 MNHEY and CDR2 SVGAGI. Losses at the gene ends were 6 bases for V and 0 bases for J; bases not matched to a gene: 4. This chain's CDR3 is CASSLTGTNYGYTF. Here the CDR3 DNA reads TGTGCCAGCAGCTTGACAGGGACTAACTATGGCTACACCTTC.

V is TRBV7-3 and J is TRBJ2-3, with 9 nucleotides matching TRBD2. Looked up from germline, CDR1 is SGHTA and CDR2 is FQGTGA. This CDR3 is built from 16 residues. Trimming at V came to 5 bases and at J to 4 bases, leaving 10 bases not matched to a gene. The CDR3 DNA sequence: TGTGCCAGCAGCCCGGGGGCGGGAGGGGTGGCAGATACGCAGTATTTT. Residues: CASSPGAGGVADTQYF.

The chain is built from TRBV4-1 and TRBJ2-1; tentative D call: TRBD1 (6 bases). CDR3 length: 16 residues. Trimming removed 1 base from V and 7 bases from J, with 17 bases in between. Germline assignment: CDR1 MGHRA and CDR2 YSYEKL. CDR3 DNA sequence: TGCGCCAGCAGCCAAGTGATGCAGGACAGACTAAATGAGCAGTTCTTC. Amino acids: CASSQVMQDRLNEQFF.

In its sample, this clone was seen a few times. V gene TRBV12-3 or TRBV12-4 combines with J gene TRBJ2-3, with D unresolved. The CDR3 runs to 13 residues. The ends were cut back, 6 bases at V and 2 bases at J, with 9 bases in the middle. The CDR3 DNA reads as TGTGCCAGCAGCCTCGTCCCCACAGATACGCAGTATTTT. Protein sequence: CASSLVPTDTQYF.

CDR3 nucleotides: TGTGCCAGCAGCCACCCTGGACAGAGGACAGATACGCAGTATTTT. Translation gives CASSHPGQRTDTQYF. The chain uses TRBV5-5 and TRBJ2-3; D is perhaps TRBD1 (6 bases). V dropped 4 bases and J dropped 3 bases, with 15 bases sitting between them. The CDR3 is 15 residues long. CDR1 and CDR2 from the germline V gene are SGHKS and YYEKEE (reference sequence).

V usage is TRBV10-3 and J usage is TRBJ1-1; 7 nucleotides line up with TRBD1. Germline CDR1 and CDR2: ENHRY and SYGVKD. The CDR3 is 12 amino acids. Trimming took 8 bases from V and 6 from J; bases not matched to a gene: 6. The CDR3 sequence is CAIADQGAEAFF. DNA for the CDR3: TGTGCCATCGCTGATCAGGGGGCTGAAGCTTTCTTT.

J is TRBJ2-4 and V is TRBV11-2; 7 bases fit TRBD2. The germline gives CDR1 SGHAT, CDR2 FQNNGV. The V segment lost 0 bases and the J segment 6 bases; nucleotides outside the gene matches: 8. The CDR3 has 16 amino acids. The DNA of the CDR3 is TGTGCCAGCAGCTTAGACCCCGGGAGGACTTTAAACATTCAGTACTTC. This translates into CASSLDPGRTLNIQYF.

The V and J genes are TRBV29-1 and TRBJ2-1, with 7 positions matching TRBD2. With V trimmed by 3 bases and J by 2 bases, 4 bases remained unmatched. The CDR3 contains 14 residues. Germline V lookup: CDR1 SQVTM, CDR2 ANQGSEA. The CDR3 loop reads CSVDPAGTYNEQFF. The DNA of the CDR3 is TGCAGCGTTGACCCAGCGGGGACCTACAATGAGCAGTTCTTC.

The chain couples TRBV9 to TRBJ2-7, with a possible D match to TRBD2 (5 bases). The CDR3 consists of 13 residues. V lost 0 bases and J lost 4, with 8 bases in between. From germline, CDR1 is SGDLS and CDR2 YYNGEE. Here the CDR3 reads CASSVVGGYEQYF. The CDR3 DNA reads as TGTGCCAGCAGCGTAGTGGGCGGGTACGAGCAGTACTTC.

The chain uses TRBV5-4 and TRBJ2-7; 11 bases fit TRBD2. The germline V gene has CDR1 SGHNT and CDR2 YYREEE (reference sequence). This CDR3 spans 12 amino acids. Trimming at V came to 5 bases and at J to 6 bases, leaving 1 base not matched to a gene. CDR3 region: CASSLAGGEQYF. The DNA of the CDR3 is TGTGCCAGCAGTCTAGCGGGAGGCGAGCAGTACTTC.

This clone was detected once. V gene TRBV6-1 combines with J gene TRBJ2-7, with D perhaps TRBD2 (5 bases). Trimming took off 1 base at V and 5 bases at J, with 12 bases between the two ends. The CDR3 runs to 14 residues. Germline loops: CDR1 MNHNS, CDR2 SASEGT. The CDR3 protein is CASSEGASRNEQYF. The CDR3 DNA sequence: TGTGCCAGCAGTGAAGGAGCTAGCAGGAACGAGCAGTACTTC.

The gene calls are TRBV5-4 and TRBJ2-3; D ambiguous. Germline CDR1 and CDR2: SGHNT and YYREEE (reference sequence). Trimming shortened V by 4 bases and J by 5 bases, and 8 bases separated the two germline ends. The CDR3 loop spans 12 amino acids. CDR3 in amino acids: CASSLSGDTQYF. CDR3 in DNA: TGTGCCAGCAGCCTATCAGGAGATACGCAGTATTTT.

Remarks on this clone: The same CDR3 is also encoded by other DNA sequences in this sample. The CDR3 reads CASSGRDTGELFF. The CDR3 coding sequence is TGTGCCAGCAGCGGGAGAGACACCGGGGAGCTGTTTTTT. The chain employs TRBV6-4 and TRBJ2-2; D possibly corresponds to TRBD2 (6 bases). V was cut by 6 bases and J by 3 bases, with 8 bases left in between. This CDR3 has 13 residues. Germline V lookup: CDR1 MRHNA, CDR2 SNTAGT.

The chain has TRBV6-5 and TRBJ1-5, with D unclear. Trimming cost V 7 bases and J 2 bases, with 9 bases left between them. The CDR3 runs 13 residues. The germline V gene has CDR1 MNHEY and CDR2 SVGAGI. The CDR3: CASTNWGNQPQHF. The CDR3 DNA is TGTGCCAGCACCAACTGGGGCAATCAGCCCCAGCATTTT.

The chain recombines TRBV6-5 with TRBJ2-5; D is perhaps TRBD1 (6 bases). Looked up from germline, CDR1 is MNHEY and CDR2 is SVGAGI. The CDR3 extends over 14 amino acids. Trimming stripped 5 bases from V and 5 bases from J, with 15 bases between. CDR3 region: CASSPRTARETQYF. CDR3 DNA: TGTGCCAGCAGTCCGAGGACAGCCAGGGAGACCCAGTACTTC.

This clone was counted a few times. The CDR3: CASSLGASDTQYF. The CDR3 nucleotides read TGTGCCAGCAGCTTGGGAGCCTCAGATACGCAGTATTTT. The V and J genes are TRBV5-4 and TRBJ2-3; D gene uncertain. Germline V gene data show CDR1 as SGHNT and CDR2 as YYREEE (reference sequence). V lost 0 bases and J 4 bases, leaving 6 bases between the germline ends. This CDR3 is 13 amino acids long.

This rearrangement joins TRBV3-1 (or the pseudogene TRBV3-2) to TRBJ2-7; D not certain. Germline CDR1 LGHDT, CDR2 YNNKEL (reference sequence). V gave up 0 bases and J gave up 0 bases, with 15 bases separating them. CDR3 length equals 17 residues. This CDR3 reads CASSQDIAGLASYEQYF. In nucleotides, the CDR3 is TGTGCCAGCAGCCAAGATATAGCAGGTCTGGCCTCCTACGAGCAGTACTTC.

The chain has TRBV28 and TRBJ1-4; 8 bases align to TRBD1. Germline CDR1 is MDHEN and CDR2 is SYDVKM. With V trimmed by 5 bases and J by 7 bases, 12 bases remained unmatched. The CDR3 covers 16 residues. The CDR3 nucleotides are TGTGCCAGCAGTCACCACCAGGGGGCCGGTATTGAAAAACTGTTTTTT. As protein: CASSHHQGAGIEKLFF.

The rearrangement joins TRBV6-6 to TRBJ1-6; D remains unclear. V was clipped by 10 bases and J by 0 bases, with 7 bases between them. In germline, CDR1 is MNHNY, CDR2 SVGAGI (reference sequence). The CDR3 contains 13 residues. Written as DNA, the CDR3 is TGTGCCATATCACTCTCCTATAATTCACCCCTCCACTTT. Amino acid sequence: CAISLSYNSPLHF.